The source of this T cell receptor beta chain is a study of response to subunit inactivated influenza vaccine. Study-level findings and limits: The authors proposed limited new T cell recruitment per seasonal influenza vaccination.

Germline V lookup: CDR1 ENHRY, CDR2 SYGVKD. Trimming shortened V by 0 bases and J by 8 bases, and 14 bases separated the two germline ends. CDR3 length: 15 residues. TCRdb analysed the RT-PCR reads with MiXCR anew, one entry per CDR3 protein. Found here are 250,000 to 350,000 distinct CDR3 sequences, 22% of them singletons; the top ten hold about 9.4%. The sample holds a few counts of this clonotype. Its antigen is currently unknown. The specimen comprised PBMCs from blood, sampled about 19 months after vaccination. The sequence was collected from a man aged 50 to 75 who received an inactivated influenza vaccine. V is TRBV10-3 and J is TRBJ2-1, with D perhaps matching TRBD1 (6 bases). This CDR3 is CAISESGVGGDEQFF. For the CDR3, the DNA is TGTGCCATCAGTGAGTCCGGGGTAGGGGGAGATGAGCAGTTCTTC.